This T cell receptor (beta chain) was retrieved from a study of blood T cells in healthy people across ages. Unmatched junction bases numbered 9, after V lost 5 bases and J lost 0 bases. The germline V gene encodes CDR1 MDHEN and CDR2 SYDVKM. The CDR3 totals 19 residues. Primers used in a second PCR of roughly 6 to 11 cycles were a sample-barcoded 5' primer and a J-beta primer mix. MiXCR, applied by TCRdb to the 5' RACE reads, yields one record per CDR3 protein. This table has more than 900,000 distinct CDR3 sequences, roughly 29% appearing once. Separately, the same data were catalogued under a study of T cells of mothers and their children. This second study says: RNA extracted was entirely used for cDNA synthesis, roughly 1.6 ug per 15 ul. Second-round PCR products received sample barcodes and 2-4 random nucleotides from the M1S primer.

The specimen was blood. The receptor's source is a woman in her thirties or forties in good health. This chain uses TRBV28 with TRBJ2-1; 14 nucleotides line up with TRBD2. The CDR3 here is CASSQGTSGGWSSYNEQFF. The CDR3 DNA sequence: TGTGCCAGCAGTCAAGGGACTAGCGGGGGCTGGAGCTCCTACAATGAGCAGTTCTTC.